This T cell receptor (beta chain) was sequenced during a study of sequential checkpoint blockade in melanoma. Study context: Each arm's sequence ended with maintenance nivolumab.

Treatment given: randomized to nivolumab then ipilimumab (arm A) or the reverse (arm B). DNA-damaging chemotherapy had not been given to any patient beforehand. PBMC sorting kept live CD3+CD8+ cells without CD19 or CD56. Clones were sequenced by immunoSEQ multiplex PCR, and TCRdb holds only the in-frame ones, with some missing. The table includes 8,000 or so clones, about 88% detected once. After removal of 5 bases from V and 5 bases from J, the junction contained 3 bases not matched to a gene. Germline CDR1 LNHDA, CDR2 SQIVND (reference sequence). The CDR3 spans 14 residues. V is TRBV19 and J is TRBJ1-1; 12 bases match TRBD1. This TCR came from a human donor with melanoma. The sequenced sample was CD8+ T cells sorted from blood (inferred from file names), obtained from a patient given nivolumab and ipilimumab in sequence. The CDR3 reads CASSPGQGATEAFF. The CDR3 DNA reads TGTGCCAGTAGTCCGGGACAGGGGGCTACTGAAGCTTTCTTT.